This TCR beta chain was identified during a study of molecular identifiers for immune sequencing clone quantification. TCRdb re-called the PCR reads through MiXCR, storing one row per CDR3 protein. This sample has over 600,000 distinct CDR3 sequences, with 15% to 20% found just once. This CDR3 has 13 residues. With 3 bases removed from V and 3 bases from J, the gap between germline ends came to 7 bases. The germline V gene encodes CDR1 KGHDR and CDR2 SFDVKD. The table lists this clonotype with many counts. The chain has TRBV24-1 and TRBJ1-1; D call uncertain. This receptor was taken from a human donor in good health. Some libraries in this study had Jurkat cell RNA spiked in. Source material: naive CD8+ T cells from blood, with Jurkat cell RNA spiked in. Regarding subset: FACS-sorted CD8+CD4-CCR7+CD45RA+ naive T cells. CDR3 loop: CATSDGTYTEAFF. The CDR3 nucleotides are TGTGCCACCAGTGATGGTACGTACACTGAAGCTTTCTTT.